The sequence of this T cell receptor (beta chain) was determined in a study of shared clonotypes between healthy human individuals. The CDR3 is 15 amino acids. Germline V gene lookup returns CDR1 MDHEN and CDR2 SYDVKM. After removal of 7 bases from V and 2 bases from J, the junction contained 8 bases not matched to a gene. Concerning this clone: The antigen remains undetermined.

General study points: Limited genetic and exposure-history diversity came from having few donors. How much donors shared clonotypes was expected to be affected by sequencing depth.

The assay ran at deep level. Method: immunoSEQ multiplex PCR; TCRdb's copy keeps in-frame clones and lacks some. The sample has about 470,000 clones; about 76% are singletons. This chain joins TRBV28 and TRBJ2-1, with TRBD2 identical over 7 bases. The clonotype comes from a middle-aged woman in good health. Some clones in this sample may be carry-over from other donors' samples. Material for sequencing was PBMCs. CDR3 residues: CASTGLDRPYNEQFF. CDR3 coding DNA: TGTGCCAGCACCGGACTAGACCGCCCCTACAATGAGCAGTTCTTC.